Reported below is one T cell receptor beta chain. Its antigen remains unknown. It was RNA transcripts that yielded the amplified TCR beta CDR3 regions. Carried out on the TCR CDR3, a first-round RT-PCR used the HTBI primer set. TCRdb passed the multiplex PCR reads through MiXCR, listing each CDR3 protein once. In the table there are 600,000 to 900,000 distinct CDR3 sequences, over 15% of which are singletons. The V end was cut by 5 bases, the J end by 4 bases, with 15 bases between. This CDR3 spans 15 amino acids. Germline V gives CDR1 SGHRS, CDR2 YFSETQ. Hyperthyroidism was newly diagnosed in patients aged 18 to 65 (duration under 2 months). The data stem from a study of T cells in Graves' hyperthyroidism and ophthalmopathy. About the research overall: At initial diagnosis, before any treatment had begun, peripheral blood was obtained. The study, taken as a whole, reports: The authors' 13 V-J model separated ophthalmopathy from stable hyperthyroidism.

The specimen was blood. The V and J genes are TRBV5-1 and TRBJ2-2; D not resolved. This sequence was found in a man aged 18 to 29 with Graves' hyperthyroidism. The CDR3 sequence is CASRPEGGGTGELFF. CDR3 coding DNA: TGCGCCAGCAGACCCGAAGGTGGTGGCACCGGGGAGCTGTTTTTT.